Below, 11 T cell receptor beta chains from the same sample are listed, as sequenced in a study of cytomegalovirus exposure and HLA in healthy donors. PCR was performed using 60 Vbeta and 13 Jbeta primers. Assay used: immunoSEQ multiplex PCR; TCRdb lists only in-frame clones, some missing. The sample has about 140,000 clones; the top ten hold approximately 2.4%. Sequencing was done on a sample of PBMCs. The receptors were gathered from a man between 40 and 49 years old in good health and CMV-seronegative.

The chain links TRBV15 to TRBJ2-3; 14 nucleotides agree with TRBD2. Unmatched junction bases numbered 11, after V lost 3 bases and J lost 9 bases. Germline V gene sequence: CDR1 LNHNV, CDR2 YYDKDF (reference sequence). The CDR3 is made up of 17 amino acids. As DNA, the CDR3 is TGTGCCACCAGCAGGCCGGGACTAGCGGGGGCCTCAGGAACGCAGTATTTT. It yields the protein CATSRPGLAGASGTQYF.

The chain combines TRBV5-4 with TRBJ1-1; no definite D call. CDR1 SGHNT and CDR2 YYREEE come from the germline V gene (reference sequence). The ends were cut back, 1 base at V and 5 bases at J, with 9 bases in the middle. This CDR3 region has 13 residues. CDR3 sequence reads: CASSLFGKTEAFF. CDR3 nucleotide sequence: TGTGCCAGCAGCTTGTTCGGGAAGACTGAAGCTTTCTTT.

The rearrangement links TRBV14 to TRBJ2-3; 12 positions match TRBD2. Germline-derived CDR1 and CDR2 are SGHDN and FVKESK. V lost 4 bases, J lost 3 bases, and 5 bases stayed unmatched. The CDR3 loop spans 16 amino acids. CDR3 residues: CASSPLTSGGTDTQYF. The DNA of the CDR3 is TGTGCCAGCAGCCCTTTGACTAGCGGGGGTACAGATACGCAGTATTTT.

The genes are TRBV10-3 and TRBJ2-7; no reliable D call. The CDR3 contains 14 residues. Germline V CDR1 and CDR2: ENHRY, SYGVKD. Between the trimmed V and J ends, which lost 10 bases and 0 bases, there was a span of 16 bases. CDR3 protein: CASTYGSSSYEQYF. The CDR3 coding sequence is TGTGCCAGCACGTACGGTTCGAGCTCCTACGAGCAGTACTTC.

This chain joins TRBV11-2 and TRBJ2-1; 8 nucleotides match TRBD1. Germline loops: CDR1 SGHAT, CDR2 FQNNGV. The CDR3 has 14 amino acids. Trimming at V came to 2 bases and at J to 5 bases, leaving 2 bases not matched to a gene. The CDR3: CASSLRTGNNEQFF. The CDR3 bases are TGTGCCAGCAGCTTACGGACAGGGAACAATGAGCAGTTCTTC.

This sequence joins TRBV15 and TRBJ2-1, with 8 bases fitting TRBD1. Unmatched junction bases numbered 1, after V lost 0 bases and J lost 3 bases. Germline V gene data show CDR1 as LNHNV and CDR2 as YYDKDF (reference sequence). The CDR3 is 15 amino acids. The CDR3 nucleotides are TGTGCCACCAGCAGAGATGGGACAGGCTACAATGAGCAGTTCTTC. Translated, it gives CATSRDGTGYNEQFF.

This chain joins TRBV5-1 and TRBJ1-2; 7 bases are shared with TRBD1. V trimming: 4 bases; J trimming: 7 bases; junction bases outside the gene matches: 4. The CDR3 sequence is 12 residues long. Germline values: CDR1 SGHRS, CDR2 YFSETQ. CDR3 in DNA: TGCGCCAGCAGCCCGCCAGGGGGTGGCTACACCTTC. Its translation is CASSPPGGGYTF.

A word on this clone: Other DNA sequences in this sample translate to the same CDR3. CDR3 in DNA: TGTGCCAGCAGCGCGGGGACAGGGGGCTACGAGCAGTACTTC. It is translated as CASSAGTGGYEQYF. The genes are TRBV9 and TRBJ2-7; 11 bases fit TRBD1. Germline assignment: CDR1 SGDLS and CDR2 YYNGEE. Trimming removed 3 bases from V and 3 bases from J; junction bases left unmatched: 2. This CDR3 has 14 amino acids.

This chain connects TRBV19 to TRBJ1-1; D call uncertain. CDR3 length equals 13 residues. The V end was cut by 5 bases, the J end by 11 bases, with 18 bases between. CDR1 is LNHDA and CDR2 is SQIVND in the germline V gene (reference sequence). The CDR3 coding sequence is TGTGCCAGTAGTCGGGTGAGTGAAGGCGTCGCTTTCTTT. It yields the protein CASSRVSEGVAFF.

This chain connects TRBV28 to TRBJ1-2; no reliable D call. V was trimmed by 5 bases and J by 0 bases, leaving 16 bases between them. Per the germline V gene, CDR1 is MDHEN and CDR2 is SYDVKM. This CDR3 is built from 16 residues. The CDR3 reads CASSPAGYSTNYGYTF. The CDR3 bases are TGTGCCAGCAGTCCTGCTGGATACAGTACTAACTATGGCTACACCTTC.

This rearrangement joins TRBV6-1 to TRBJ2-3, with a tentative D call TRBD1 (6 bases). Germline V lookup: CDR1 MNHNS, CDR2 SASEGT. Trimming took 7 bases from V and 3 from J, leaving 20 bases between them. The length of the CDR3 is 16 residues. CDR3 in amino acids: CASIDYREVGTDTQYF. CDR3 coding DNA: TGTGCCAGCATTGATTACAGGGAAGTGGGGACAGATACGCAGTATTTT.